This T cell receptor beta chain was documented in a study of human T cells and chemical hapten exposure. At the level of the study: Sensitization involved placing 2% DPC onto a roughly 2 cm by roughly 2 cm region of upper inner arm skin. Diphenylcyclopropenone was applied weekly to patients' scalps across the approximately 25-week study.

This clonotype has at least ten counts. The antigen is undetermined. Time point in this sample: pre-sensitization, week 0. Documented treatment: therapeutic diphenylcyclopropenone sensitization with weekly scalp DPC. Germline CDR1 is MDHEN and CDR2 is SYDVKM. V lost 2 bases and J 0 bases, leaving 9 bases between the germline ends. The CDR3 runs 15 residues. Study-wide findings and caveats: Versus controls, expanded TCRs had significantly more large CDR3 similarity clusters.

The library attached unique molecular identifiers to individual cDNA molecules. Using its own MiXCR run on the RACE reads, TCRdb lists one record per CDR3 protein. The sample lists about 120,000 distinct CDR3 sequences, approximately 13% occurring once. The clonotype comes from a woman aged 18-29 years with alopecia areata. Some clones in this sample may be carry-over from other donors' samples. Here the sequenced sample was whole blood, taken in connection with sensitization to the hapten diphenylcyclopropenone (DPC). This sequence joins TRBV28 and TRBJ2-3, with a tentative D call TRBD2 (5 bases). CDR3 residues: CASSLSGYSTDTQYF. In DNA form, the CDR3 reads TGTGCCAGCAGTTTAAGCGGATATAGCACAGATACGCAGTATTTT.